The present entry profiles one T cell receptor (beta chain) with its context. The study recruited people aged roughly 18 to 100 years across approximately 24 US areas. Researchers sorted participants into cohorts using their self-reported clinical history. Two negative PCRs, clearance, or symptom resolution were required of recovered Cohort 3 donors. The sample is drawn from a study of blood T cell repertoires in COVID-19. Authors' methods: Amplification of reference gene primers provided the estimated nucleated cell counts. TCRdb keeps only in-frame clones here, not all; method: immunoSEQ multiplex PCR. For V, J and clone size, that table is used; D and trimming come from the DNA. The repertoire has under 500,000 clones, around 89% of them found once; the top ten carry 1% to 1.3%. Germline values: CDR1 MNHEY, CDR2 SMNVEV (reference sequence). This CDR3 region has 14 residues. The V and J ends lost 7 bases and 7 bases respectively, with 19 bases between them.

The specimen sequenced was PBMCs or T cells enriched from blood (not recorded which). The rearrangement joins TRBV27 to TRBJ1-2; D unresolved. The TCR was taken from a man aged 25-45 years who had recovered from COVID-19. The CDR3 is CASTSSGFPGGYTF. CDR3 DNA sequence: TGTGCCAGCACTAGCTCGGGGTTCCCCGGTGGCTACACCTTC.